Sequencing of this T cell receptor (beta chain) was carried out in a study of vaccination and CD4 T cells after COVID-19. Study-wide background: Six males and four females, two Hispanic, made up the convalescents.

Specified treatment: roughly 10-day PBMC culture with coronavirus spike peptide pools or control peptides (ViraFEST assay). Via ViraFEST, peptide pools expanded antigen-specific T cells before TCR sequencing. As for this clonotype: The antigen remains unidentified.

Oncomine TCR Beta short-read sequencing was applied to DNA from cultured CD4+ T cells. From cultured CD4+ T cells, genomic DNA was extracted. TCRdb called the PCR reads again in MiXCR, with one record for every CDR3 protein. The table records about 16,000 distinct CDR3 sequences, around half of them present only once. The receptor comes from a human donor who had recovered from COVID-19. This material consisted of CD4+ T cells from blood, cultured in vitro, taken before SARS-CoV-2 vaccination.

CDR3: CASSRDYDSPLHF. For the CDR3, the DNA is TGTGCCAGCAGCAGAGATTACGATTCACCCCTCCACTTT. The genes are TRBV5-4 and TRBJ1-6; D uncertain. The CDR3 loop spans 13 amino acids. Germline lookup yields CDR1 SGHNT and CDR2 YYREEE (reference sequence). The germline V and J ends were trimmed by 4 bases and 8 bases, with 10 bases remaining between them.